This T cell receptor beta chain was identified in a study of long-term antiretroviral therapy in people with HIV (dated 2022 in TCRdb). Study-level background: Collection of the earliest samples took place about a decade ahead of the 2015 WHO recommendation for immediate ART, at a time when ART was typically delayed until CD4 counts fell. A retrospective serial study tested whether ART initiation and durable HIV suppression were associated with changes in peripheral blood TRB repertoire composition and diversity. A total of 150 to 200 cryopreserved PBMC samples came from 30 adults with confirmed HIV infection and were collected serially over a mean of roughly six years (range 1-12). Of the roughly 30 participants with HIV, approximately twelve were female. No cross-contamination during QIAcube processing was shown when test extractions of a monoclonal T-cell line were performed alongside about 30 polyclonal samples. Paper-wide results and their limitations: Because PBMC availability was limited, only the TCR beta chain was sequenced, with no alpha chain pairing. Inferences about post-ART repertoire changes are limited because no data were available on ART adherence, viral resistance or therapy changes. Samples dated from 2004 to 2017, and the ART regimens used may be less effective than current ones. A significant increase in TRB diversity was found to be associated with ART initiation, although TRB diversity was observed to remain significantly below that of transplant donor controls even after long-term ART. HIV repertoires had narrower CDR3 length ranges than controls, and the network structure suggested an antigen-experienced repertoire that shifted only slightly toward naive after ART. Expanded TRB clones identified before ART initiation dominated the repertoire across all time points, though the dominance fluctuated and decreased in many PLHIV after ART. Because pre-ART samples had limited cell numbers, profiling was done on unsorted PBMC rather than on sorted CD4+ and CD8+ T cells.

About this clone: There is no known antigen for this receptor. Per-base quality was not reported, and no clone a single base away is much larger than it.

Sequencing of the TRB variable region was done with the immunoSEQ hsTCRB v3.0 assay at survey level resolution. The targeted TRB sequencing depth was roughly 40,000-55,000 T-cell genomes per sample. TRB libraries were pooled and sequenced on an Illumina MiSeq using a v3 150-cycle kit. The authors processed their data as follows. Repertoire analysis was performed in R inside a reproducible Nextflow workflow that covered QC, data transformation and analysis. LymphoSeq2, an R package for exploring AIRR-Seq data, was used to implement custom analyses. After excluding a few samples that yielded fewer than 5000 total TRB sequences, 188 HIV repertoires remained for analysis. Among the roughly 200 retained HIV repertoires, fewer than 65 were collected before ART initiation and 129 after ART initiation. Each repertoire was downsampled to 5000 TRB nucleotide sequences, and summary statistics were averaged across 100 downsampling iterations. TRB sequences were retained for analysis only if CDR3 regions of at least seven amino acids were present. Diversity was assessed using a clonality score derived from Shannon entropy and using the Gini coefficient. In the repertoire networks, any two of the top 5000 CDR3 amino acid sequences were connected whenever the two sequences differed by an edit distance of one. GLIPH2 predicted antigen specificity groups and MHC restriction for TRB CDR3 amino acid sequences. Known CMV, EBV, HIV or tissue antigen associations were flagged by matching CDR3 amino acid sequences against VDJdb and McPAS-TCR. Pre-ART, post-ART and control groups were compared with Wilcoxon signed-rank tests and Holm-Bonferroni correction. TCRdb limited this immuneACCESS table to in-frame rearrangements with V and J called. A share of clones is missing; checked studies link under half to unresolved V genes, and the rest is unexplained. V, J and clone size are taken as reported in that table, and D and trimming were inferred from the DNA itself. The sample has almost 25,000 clones on record, more than 65% of them singletons. The top ten clonotypes cover about 2.4% of the sample.

The CDR3 runs 13 residues from the cysteine to the phenylalanine. The DNA shown is the 39-base CDR3, in frame from base 1. The junction shows trimming of 6 bases on V and 4 bases on J, plus 12 bases between the germline ends. CDR1 and CDR2, looked up from the germline V gene, are SGHTA and FQGTGA. To be included, a participant needed at least one PBMC sample from before ART initiation plus at least two post-ART samples. All participants with HIV were treated in the United States of America. Before DNA extraction, cryopreserved samples of roughly 1-10 million PBMC were thawed and washed. At the time of the earliest PBMC sample, participants with HIV were aged between about 23 and 54 years. Per participant, PBMC samples came from 1-4 timepoints prior to ART initiation and 2-8 timepoints following ART initiation, for a median of 7 samples. For every participant, serial HIV viral load, CD4+ T-cell count, ART history and demographic data were obtained. Genomic DNA was extracted from unsorted PBMC with a Qiagen kit on a QIAcube, with processing performed in batches of 12 samples.

The receptor was isolated from a man aged 50 to 59 with HIV. The receptor chain draws on TRBV7-3 and TRBJ1-1; the best D guess is TRBD1, with 6 bases matching. Sequences were derived from unsorted PBMCs, sampled 3 years after starting antiretroviral therapy. The DNA sequence is given as TGTGCCAGCAGTCCCGGGGGGGCCACTGAAGCTTTCTTT. This codes for CASSPGGATEAFF.